Listed below are T cell receptor beta chains from one sample, sequenced in a study of shared clonotypes between healthy human individuals. Method: immunoSEQ multiplex PCR; TCRdb's copy keeps in-frame clones and lacks some. Counted here are about 1.1 million clones, about 84% occurring once; the ten biggest clones make up 0.6% to 0.75%. Sequencing input: memory CD4+ T cells from PBMCs. Receptor source: a man aged 18 to 30 in good health. Some clones in this sample may be carry-over from other donors' samples. Each CDR3 is given with its conserved first and last residue. The D gene is left open where the match is weak. Rows may omit the clone size; those that give it use once, few, many or a size class.

NA	TRBD2	TRBV19	TRBJ2-3	CASRALAGAYTQYF	TGTGCCAGTAGAGCCCTAGCGGGAGCTTATACGCAGTATTTT
NA	NA	TRBV14	TRBJ2-3	CASSQAYLPSPDTQYF	TGTGCCAGCAGCCAAGCGTATCTTCCTAGTCCAGATACGCAGTATTTT
NA	NA	TRBV5-8	TRBJ1-3	CASSLGGRRNTIYF	TGTGCCAGCAGCTTGGGGGGCCGCAGGAACACCATATATTTT
NA	NA	TRBV4-1	TRBJ2-1	CASSQDGGYNEQFF	TGCGCCAGCAGCCAAGATGGCGGGTACAATGAGCAGTTCTTC
few	TRBD2	TRBV4-1	TRBJ2-3	CASSQALAGGRGSADTQYF	TGCGCCAGCAGCCAAGCGCTAGCGGGAGGAAGAGGTTCGGCAGATACGCAGTATTTT
NA	NA	TRBV9	TRBJ2-1	CASSRGSSNEQFF	TGTGCCAGCAGCAGAGGGAGTAGTAATGAGCAGTTCTTC
once	NA	TRBV5-1	TRBJ2-2	CASSLALAGRTGELFF	TGCGCCAGCAGCTTGGCCTTGGCAGGGAGGACCGGGGAGCTGTTTTTT
NA	NA	TRBV5-8	TRBJ1-1	CASSLKLPMNTEAFF	TGTGCCAGCAGCTTGAAACTCCCAATGAACACTGAAGCTTTCTTT
NA	NA	TRBV6-1	TRBJ2-1	CASSAGPSSYNEQFF	TGTGCCAGCAGTGCAGGACCAAGCTCCTACAATGAGCAGTTCTTC
NA	NA	TRBV2	TRBJ1-6	CASSVDGNSPLHF	TGTGCCAGCAGTGTTGACGGGAATTCACCCCTCCACTTT
NA	NA	TRBV6-5	TRBJ2-7	CASRAGGNYEQYF	TGTGCCAGTCGGGCGGGTGGAAACTACGAGCAGTACTTC
few	NA	TRBV27	TRBJ1-2	CASSFNREGGYGYTF	TGTGCCAGCAGTTTCAACAGGGAGGGAGGGTATGGCTACACCTTC
NA	NA	TRBV5-6	TRBJ2-7	CASSFRPVSYEQYF	TGTGCCAGCAGCTTCCGGCCGGTCTCCTACGAGCAGTACTTC
NA	TRBD1	TRBV18	TRBJ2-2	CASSPPQGAPDTGELFF	TGTGCCAGCTCACCACCCCAGGGGGCTCCGGACACCGGGGAGCTGTTTTTT
NA	NA	TRBV5-1	TRBJ2-1	CASSLGIGMSYNEQFF	TGCGCCAGCAGCTTAGGAATAGGGATGTCCTACAATGAGCAGTTCTTC
NA	NA	TRBV30	TRBJ2-5	CAWSSQETQYF	TGTGCCTGGAGTAGTCAAGAGACCCAGTACTTC
NA	NA	TRBV2	TRBJ1-2	CASSEGRLTLYGYTF	TGTGCCAGCAGTGAAGGACGGCTGACACTCTATGGCTACACCTTC
NA	NA	TRBV9	TRBJ2-1	CASSVGWTYNEQFF	TGTGCCAGCAGCGTAGGGTGGACTTACAATGAGCAGTTCTTC
NA	NA	TRBV28	TRBJ1-5	CAGGGGVGNQPQHF	TGTGCCGGAGGAGGTGGGGTTGGAAATCAGCCCCAGCATTTT
NA	NA	TRBV29-1	TRBJ1-1	CSVEAQLDTEAFF	TGCAGCGTTGAGGCACAGCTTGACACTGAAGCTTTCTTT
NA	NA	TRBV28	TRBJ1-2	CASSLPYMRHYGYTF	TGTGCCAGCAGCTTACCCTACATGAGACACTATGGCTACACCTTC
NA	NA	TRBV5-1	TRBJ1-5	CASSEASNQPQHF	TGCGCCAGCAGCGAGGCAAGCAATCAGCCCCAGCATTTT
NA	NA	TRBV9	TRBJ2-5	CASSVGRAQETQYF	TGTGCCAGCAGCGTAGGCAGAGCCCAAGAGACCCAGTACTTC
NA	NA	TRBV5-1	TRBJ2-5	CASSLAGRAQETQYF	TGCGCCAGCAGCTTGGCCGGTAGGGCCCAAGAGACCCAGTACTTC
NA	NA	TRBV18	TRBJ2-1	CASSPPRTSSNEQFF	TGTGCCAGCTCACCGCCCCGTACTAGCTCCAATGAGCAGTTCTTC
NA	NA	TRBV14	TRBJ2-7	CASSQWGGTYEQYF	TGTGCCAGCAGCCAATGGGGCGGGACCTACGAGCAGTACTTC
NA	NA	TRBV27	TRBJ2-3	CASTPGFLTDTQYF	TGTGCCAGCACCCCCGGATTCCTCACAGATACGCAGTATTTT
NA	TRBD1	TRBV5-8	TRBJ2-3	CASSEGTGGIPDTQYF	TGTGCCAGCAGCGAGGGGACAGGGGGTATCCCAGATACGCAGTATTTT
NA	TRBD1	TRBV2	TRBJ1-2	CASSDYRGSYGYTF	TGTGCCAGCAGTGATTACAGGGGCTCGTATGGCTACACCTTC
NA	NA	TRBV18	TRBJ1-1	CASSPAQGRTQNTEAFF	TGTGCCAGCTCACCAGCCCAGGGTCGGACCCAGAACACTGAAGCTTTCTTT
NA	NA	TRBV2	TRBJ2-7	CASSEHDSGDEQYF	TGTGCCAGCAGTGAACACGACAGTGGCGACGAGCAGTACTTC
NA	NA	TRBV21-1	TRBJ2-7	CASSKVGLSRTGGYEQYF	TGTGCCAGCAGCAAAGTGGGGCTGTCTCGGACAGGGGGTTACGAGCAGTACTTC
NA	NA	TRBV18	TRBJ2-3	CASSLRAPGTLTDTQYF	TGTGCCAGCTCGCTTCGAGCCCCCGGGACTCTCACAGATACGCAGTATTTT
NA	NA	TRBV10-3	TRBJ2-3	CAISDTLGSTDTQYF	TGTGCCATCAGTGATACACTAGGAAGCACAGATACGCAGTATTTT
NA	NA	TRBV7-9	TRBJ2-7	CASSSFGEQYF	TGTGCCAGCAGTTCTTTTGGCGAGCAGTACTTC
NA	NA	TRBV23-1	TRBJ2-5	CASSQSPRCGQETQYF	TGCGCCAGCAGTCAATCGCCCAGGTGTGGGCAAGAGACCCAGTACTTC
few	NA	TRBV5-1	TRBJ2-6	CASSLAPGSGANVLTF	TGCGCCAGCAGCTTGGCCCCGGGGTCTGGGGCCAACGTCCTGACTTTC
NA	TRBD1	TRBV9	TRBJ1-4	CASRGQFNEKLFF	TGTGCCAGCAGGGGACAGTTTAATGAAAAACTGTTTTTT
few	NA	TRBV6-4	TRBJ1-3	CASSLMIDSGNTIYF	TGTGCCAGCAGTCTCATGATCGACTCTGGAAACACCATATATTTT
once	NA	TRBV5-4	TRBJ1-1	CASRLGGQGSDTEAFF	TGTGCCAGCAGGCTTGGGGGTCAGGGGAGCGACACTGAAGCTTTCTTT
NA	TRBD1	TRBV27	TRBJ1-5	CASSPGQGLYQPQHF	TGTGCCAGCAGTCCAGGACAGGGTCTCTACCAGCCCCAGCATTTT
few	TRBD2	TRBV5-1	TRBJ2-1	CASSLASGTSGSSYNEQFF	TGCGCCAGCAGCTTGGCATCCGGGACTAGCGGGAGCTCCTACAATGAGCAGTTCTTC
NA	NA	TRBV7-2	TRBJ1-4	CASSPGLTTNEKLFF	TGTGCCAGCAGCCCGGGACTAACAACTAATGAAAAACTGTTTTTT
NA	NA	TRBV5-1	TRBJ2-7	CASSSGPLIEQYF	TGCGCCAGCAGCTCGGGACCGCTGATTGAGCAGTACTTC
NA	NA	TRBV4-1	TRBJ1-4	CASSQGKGQPNEKLFF	TGCGCCAGCAGCCAAGGGAAAGGACAGCCGAATGAAAAACTGTTTTTT
NA	NA	TRBV5-1	TRBJ1-1	CASRFFGETGTEAFF	TGCGCCAGCAGATTCTTCGGGGAGACGGGCACTGAAGCTTTCTTT
NA	TRBD2	TRBV30	TRBJ2-1	CAWRRLAGGDEQFF	TGTGCCTGGAGACGCTTAGCGGGAGGCGATGAGCAGTTCTTC
NA	NA	TRBV6-5	TRBJ2-1	CASGYAPGGTNEQFF	TGTGCCAGCGGTTACGCTCCCGGAGGGACCAATGAGCAGTTCTTC
NA	NA	TRBV11-3	TRBJ2-7	CASSLEGRDYEQYF	TGTGCCAGCAGCTTAGAAGGCAGGGACTACGAGCAGTACTTC
NA	NA	TRBV2	TRBJ1-2	CASSETLADGGYTF	TGTGCCAGCAGTGAGACCCTAGCGGACGGTGGCTACACCTTC
NA	TRBD1	TRBV6-6	TRBJ1-2	CASRWTGGDYGYTF	TGTGCCAGCAGATGGACAGGGGGGGACTATGGCTACACCTTC
NA	NA	TRBV6-6	TRBJ2-1	CATSPGDNEQFF	TGTGCCACTAGCCCAGGGGACAATGAGCAGTTCTTC